The 27 T cell receptor beta chains in this list originate from one sample, sequenced in a study of CD8+CD57+ T cells in acquired aplastic anemia. Selection for sequencing was limited to patients who had shown CD8+CD57+ cell expansion by flow cytometry. CDR3 and TCR beta VDJ profiling relied on a genomic DNA template. Each CDR3 protein is one row after TCRdb ran MiXCR on the reads. The sample has 100,000 to 150,000 distinct CDR3 sequences, almost 40% seen once; the top ten hold around 2.5%. Sequencing was performed on sorted CD4+, CD8+, or CD8+CD57+ T cells (not recorded which) from PBMCs. All receptors derive from a human donor with aplastic anemia.

This clonotype was observed a single time. The V and J genes are TRBV19 and TRBJ2-3; D is perhaps TRBD1 (5 bases). V was clipped by 1 base and J by 2 bases, with 10 bases between them. CDR3 length: 15 amino acids. CDR1 and CDR2 from the germline V gene are LNHDA and SQIVND (reference sequence). The DNA for the CDR3 is TGTGCCAGTAGTATAGGTCAGGGATTCACAGATACGCAGTATTTT. This gives the protein CASSIGQGFTDTQYF.

This chain links TRBV4-1 with TRBJ2-5, with 8 positions matching TRBD2. The CDR3 is 14 amino acids. V dropped 6 bases and J dropped 2; count of bases not matched to a gene: 5. CDR1 and CDR2 (germline): MGHRA, YSYEKL. The CDR3 region is CASSPSGFQETQYF. The DNA of the CDR3 is TGCGCCAGCAGTCCTAGCGGGTTTCAAGAGACCCAGTACTTC.

This clonotype appeared many times. This CDR3 reads CASSPQSGNTIYF. In nucleotides, the CDR3 is TGTGCCAGCAGTCCCCAGTCCGGAAACACCATATATTTT. V gene TRBV6-1 combines with J gene TRBJ1-3; D call uncertain. Trimming cost V 5 bases and J 4 bases, with 9 bases left between them. The CDR3 spans 13 residues. CDR1 MNHNS and CDR2 SASEGT come from the germline V gene.

The rearrangement links TRBV19 to TRBJ1-5; 7 positions match TRBD1. The J segment lost 14 bases and the V segment lost 5 bases, leaving 12 bases of the junction unmatched. There are 13 residues in the CDR3. In germline, CDR1 is LNHDA, CDR2 SQIVND (reference sequence). As DNA, the CDR3 is TGTGCCAGTAGTTCAACAGGGGCCCTCTACGAGCATTTT. Its protein is CASSSTGALYEHF.

This clonotype was counted ten times or more. The J gene is TRBJ2-5, the V gene TRBV7-3, with 10 bases aligning to TRBD2. The CDR3 is made up of 17 amino acids. Trimming removed 5 bases from V and 5 bases from J; junction bases left unmatched: 14. The V gene's germline CDR1 is SGHTA and CDR2 FQGTGA. DNA for the CDR3: TGTGCCAGCAGCCGGGGGCCCAGCGGGGGGGCGGGGGAGACCCAGTACTTC. This encodes CASSRGPSGGAGETQYF.

This clonotype was detected many times. The chain carries TRBV9 and TRBJ2-1; 14 bases are a match to TRBD2. V trimming: 0 bases; J trimming: 12 bases; junction bases outside the gene matches: 8. The CDR3 runs 16 residues. The germline CDR1 and CDR2 sequences are SGDLS and YYNGEE. CDR3 nucleotide sequence: TGTGCCAGCAGCGTAGGTGCGACTAGCGGGGGGGCGTTGCAGTTCTTC. As protein: CASSVGATSGGALQFF.

The chain links TRBV20-1 to TRBJ2-1; no clear D. Germline lookup yields CDR1 DFQATT and CDR2 SNEGSKA (reference sequence). The CDR3 is 14 amino acids. Trimming took off 5 bases at V and 2 bases at J, with 13 bases between the two ends. The CDR3 DNA is TGCAGTGCTGCTGACTCCTTTACCTACAATGAGCAGTTCTTC. It specifies CSAADSFTYNEQFF.

In this sample, this clonotype turned up many times. The chain couples TRBV29-1 to TRBJ1-1; a weak D match, TRBD1 (5 bases). CDR3 size: 11 residues. Trimming shortened V by 4 bases and J by 7 bases, and 10 bases separated the two germline ends. The germline V gene encodes CDR1 SQVTM and CDR2 ANQGSEA. CDR3 sequence (DNA): TGCAGCGTTGGAGGGGCTGGTGAAGCTTTCTTT. This gives the protein CSVGGAGEAFF.

This clonotype was recorded many times. The chain links TRBV12-3 or TRBV12-4 to TRBJ1-2; D gene ambiguous. Trimming took 4 bases from V and 2 from J, leaving 11 bases between them. This CDR3 comprises 14 residues. CDR3 residues: CASSSPIRNYGYTF. CDR3 in DNA: TGTGCCAGCAGTTCCCCTATTCGGAACTATGGCTACACCTTC.

The chain employs TRBV10-1 and TRBJ2-7; D ambiguous. V gave up 0 bases and J gave up 6 bases, with 15 bases separating them. Germline CDR1 WNHNN, CDR2 SYGVQD (reference sequence). This CDR3 spans 15 amino acids. The CDR3 protein is CASSESSRLSGEQYF. CDR3 bases: TGCGCCAGCAGTGAGTCGTCCAGGTTGTCGGGCGAGCAGTACTTC.

The rearrangement joins TRBV15 to TRBJ1-5; 7 bases align to TRBD1. The junction had 9 bases not matched to a gene; V was cut back by 5 bases and J by 5 bases. Germline V gene lookup returns CDR1 LNHNV and CDR2 YYDKDF (reference sequence). This CDR3 contains 15 residues. The CDR3 DNA is TGTGCCACCAGCGTCCTTGACAGGGTTCATCAGCCCCAGCATTTT. Translation: CATSVLDRVHQPQHF.

This clonotype was observed many times. The rearrangement links TRBV11-2 to TRBJ2-1; D uncertain. Germline V gene data show CDR1 as SGHAT and CDR2 as FQNNGV. The CDR3 is 19 amino acids. V was shortened by 1 base and J by 0 bases, with 19 bases between the two germline ends. The CDR3 DNA follows: TGTGCCAGCAGCTTAGTATGGCTAACTCTAAAATCCTCCTACAATGAGCAGTTCTTC. It codes for CASSLVWLTLKSSYNEQFF.

This clonotype was observed a few times. The CDR3 DNA follows: TGTGCCAGCAGAGGAGATCGGGGCGAGCAGTACTTC. Its translation: CASRGDRGEQYF. The V call is TRBV2, the J call TRBJ2-7; D possibly corresponds to TRBD2 (5 bases). The CDR3 sequence is 12 residues long. Trimming took 6 bases from V and 6 from J, leaving 12 bases between them. Germline loops: CDR1 SNHLY, CDR2 FYNNEI.

V gene TRBV25-1 combines with J gene TRBJ1-2; D remains unclear. V was shortened by 6 bases and J by 5 bases, with 10 bases between the two germline ends. The CDR3 totals 12 residues. Germline-derived CDR1 and CDR2 are MGHDK and SYGVNS. CDR3 nucleotides: TGTGCCAGCAGGGCTCAGGCATATGGCTACACCTTC. It yields the protein CASRAQAYGYTF.

This clonotype has a count of ten or more. The chain recombines TRBV5-1 with TRBJ2-7, with TRBD1 identical over 9 bases. Germline CDR1 is SGHRS and CDR2 is YFSETQ. J lost 4 bases, V lost 5 bases, and 4 bases had no gene match. This CDR3 region has 13 residues. The CDR3 DNA is TGCGCCAGCAGTGGGACAGGGTGGTACGAGCAGTACTTC. This sequence encodes CASSGTGWYEQYF.

The table lists this clonotype with many counts. V usage is TRBV15 and J usage is TRBJ2-7; D perhaps matches TRBD2 (6 bases). CDR3 length: 19 residues. The germline V and J ends were trimmed by 0 bases and 1 base, with 22 bases remaining between them. Germline V gene data show CDR1 as LNHNV and CDR2 as YYDKDF (reference sequence). The CDR3: CATSRDRGRGRGRSYEQYF. Here the CDR3 DNA reads TGTGCCACCAGCAGAGATAGGGGCCGGGGCCGGGGGAGGTCCTACGAGCAGTACTTC. The full variable domain, completed using reference TRBV15 and TRBJ2-7, is DAMVIQNPRYQVTQFGKPVTLSCSQTLNHNVMYWYQQKSSQAPKLLFHYYDKDFNNEADTPDNFQSRRPNTSFCFLDIRSPGLGDTAMYLCATSRDRGRGRGRSYEQYFGPGTRLTVT.

This clonotype turned up a few times. This sequence joins TRBV19 and TRBJ1-2, with a weak D call TRBD1 (6 bases). V was pared by 5 bases and J by 2 bases, with 12 bases between. Germline V gene sequence: CDR1 LNHDA, CDR2 SQIVND (reference sequence). The CDR3 length is 14 residues. The CDR3 is CASSPRDTNYGYTF. The DNA of the CDR3 is TGTGCCAGTAGTCCCCGGGACACCAACTATGGCTACACCTTC.

This clonotype has a count of ten or more. The chain employs TRBV15 and TRBJ1-4, with D maybe TRBD1 (5 bases). Per germline, CDR1 LNHNV and CDR2 YYDKDF (reference sequence). The CDR3 has 16 amino acids. V was clipped by 0 bases and J by 8 bases, with 16 bases between them. The CDR3, as DNA: TGTGCCACCAGCAGAGAAAGGTCCAGGGCGGGAGAAAAACTGTTTTTT. The encoded protein is CATSRERSRAGEKLFF.

The CDR3 loop is CASSEGLSNSPLHF. The CDR3 DNA follows: TGCGCCAGCAGTGAGGGACTGTCTAATTCACCCCTCCACTTT. The V call is TRBV10-1, the J call TRBJ1-6; D not certain. Germline loops: CDR1 WNHNN, CDR2 SYGVQD (reference sequence). This CDR3 spans 14 amino acids. Trimming stripped 2 bases from V and 6 bases from J, with 8 bases between.

The rearrangement links TRBV2 to TRBJ2-7; TRBD1 matches 8 bases. This CDR3 spans 11 amino acids. The trim removed 8 bases at V and 5 bases at J, leaving 2 bases unmatched. Germline V gene data show CDR1 as SNHLY and CDR2 as FYNNEI. CDR3 coding DNA: TGTGCCAGCGAGACAGGGGACGAGCAGTACGTC. It yields the protein CASETGDEQYV.

With respect to this clonotype: This may arise from a read error, as a much more abundant clone is one base away. The rearrangement uses TRBV5-4 and TRBJ1-2, with 10 bases matching TRBD1. Germline trimming cut 4 bases from V and 6 bases from J; bases unmatched to any gene: 9. Germline values: CDR1 SGHNT, CDR2 YYREEE (reference sequence). The CDR3 runs 15 residues. CDR3: CASSPSGTGVDGYTF. The CDR3 coding sequence is TGTGCCAGCAGCCCGTCCGGGACAGGGGTGGATGGCTACACCTTC.

In this sample, this clonotype turned up many times. The V and J genes are TRBV7-9 and TRBJ1-1, with TRBD1 as a possible D gene (5 bases). CDR3 length: 15 amino acids. The V gene lost 5 bases and the J gene lost 0 bases, with 13 bases spanning the gap. Looked up from germline, CDR1 is SEHNR and CDR2 is FQNEAQ (reference sequence). The CDR3 nucleotides are TGTGCCAGCAGCCGCTCAGGAGGGGTGAACACTGAAGCTTTCTTT. Its protein is CASSRSGGVNTEAFF.

This clonotype was picked up many times. The chain joins TRBV7-9 to TRBJ1-4, with 9 bases aligning to TRBD1. The CDR3 length is 14 residues. From germline, CDR1 is SEHNR and CDR2 FQNEAQ (reference sequence). The J segment lost 7 bases and the V segment lost 6 bases, leaving 6 bases of the junction unmatched. For the CDR3, the DNA is TGTGCCAGCAGTCTTGACAGGGGGGGTGAAAAACTGTTTTTT. Its translation is CASSLDRGGEKLFF.

Turning to this clonotype: This may stem from a read error, because a much larger clone lies one nucleotide away. In DNA, the CDR3 is TGTGCCAGCAGGGTCTCGGGACAGGTAAACACTGAAGCTTTCTTT. It codes for CASRVSGQVNTEAFF. This chain uses TRBV11-2 with TRBJ1-1, with 8 positions matching TRBD1. Losses at the gene ends were 6 bases for V and 2 bases for J; bases not matched to a gene: 8. The CDR3 covers 15 residues. Per germline, CDR1 SGHAT and CDR2 FQNNGV.

This clonotype was seen many times. The chain couples TRBV29-1 to TRBJ1-3, with no clear D. The ends were cut back, 1 base at V and 7 bases at J, with 8 bases in the middle. In germline, CDR1 is SQVTM, CDR2 ANQGSEA. This CDR3 is 12 amino acids long. The CDR3 reads CSVEVARNTIYF. In DNA, the CDR3 is TGCAGCGTTGAAGTGGCGAGGAACACCATATATTTT.

This chain connects TRBV29-1 to TRBJ2-7; D might be TRBD1 (6 bases). Germline V gene sequence: CDR1 SQVTM, CDR2 ANQGSEA. CDR3 size: 11 residues. The CDR3 coding sequence is TGCAGTGTCGGGACAAAATACGAGCAGTACGTC. Amino acid sequence: CSVGTKYEQYV.

A single count supports this clonotype. The rearrangement uses TRBV2 and TRBJ2-7; D is ambiguous. Germline V CDR1 and CDR2: SNHLY, FYNNEI. CDR3 size: 14 residues. Deletions cut 2 bases from V and 3 bases from J, with 11 bases between. CDR3 in amino acids: CASSELSGVYEQYF. CDR3 bases: TGTGCCAGCAGTGAACTCAGTGGGGTCTACGAGCAGTACTTC.